A selection of T cell receptor beta chains follows, all from one sample in a study of blood T cell repertoires in COVID-19. TCRdb keeps only in-frame clones here, not all; method: immunoSEQ multiplex PCR. The data hold over 150,000 clones, with just over 90% observed a single time. Input material: peripheral blood. Source of these receptors: a man aged 18 to 30 with acute or convalescent COVID-19. The CDR3 runs from the conserved cysteine through the conserved F or W.

v_call cdr3_aa
TRBV11-2 CASSLRTGRFNYGYTF
TRBV11-2 CASSRGQESRNTIYF
TRBV5-1 CASSLFQGASGGYTF
TRBV28 CASSLGGQKNEKLFF
TRBV6-5 CASYETGNTEAFF
TRBV19 CASSIMDAGEQFF
TRBV9 CASSVSTDTQYF
TRBV11-2 CASSPQVRTEAFF
TRBV27 CASSWTGENIQYF
TRBV3-1/TRBV3-2 CASSQDPLAGVAGANVLTF
TRBV6-1 CASSEANNPGGLTEAFF
TRBV5-5 CASSLMAGRNTGELFF
TRBV29-1 CSVVRGASTDTQYF
TRBV5-5 CASSRRTGKNTEAFF
TRBV5-1 CASSPGRGEANYGYTF
TRBV6-5 CASSYSTGSSAYEQYF
TRBV11-2 CASSLRDRGREQYF
TRBV7-9 CASSSPGTGVVEQYF
TRBV5-1 CASSLRDRLIQETQYF
TRBV7-9 CASSLAVDRGYTF